Given below is one T cell receptor (beta chain) in context. The data stem from a study of cytomegalovirus exposure and HLA in healthy donors. As for the study in general: In terms of ancestry, the Caucasian-associated cluster contained roughly 81% of the 350 to 450 genotyped donors.

PCR involved 60 Vbeta and 13 Jbeta primers. Data came from immunoSEQ multiplex PCR; TCRdb stores just in-frame clones and leaves some out. The sample yields fewer than 150,000 clones, 70% to 75% seen once. The CDR3 is made up of 19 amino acids. Germline trimming cut 0 bases from V and 6 bases from J; bases unmatched to any gene: 9. CDR1 is SGHVS and CDR2 is FQNEAQ in the germline V gene. The chain has TRBV7-8 and TRBJ2-2; 14 bases match TRBD2. The TCR sequence derives from a human donor in good health. Source material: PBMCs. The CDR3 coding sequence is TGTGCCAGCAGCTTAGCGCCCGGGACTAGCGGGAGTCGAGCCGGGGAGCTGTTTTTT. Amino acids: CASSLAPGTSGSRAGELFF.